A selection of T cell receptor beta chains follows, all from one sample in a study of cytomegalovirus exposure and HLA in healthy donors. Here immunoSEQ multiplex PCR was the method, and the copy in TCRdb shows in-frame clones only, minus some. This table holds about 130,000 clones, about 70% found once. The sequenced material came from PBMCs. The receptors here all came from a middle-aged woman in good health and CMV-seropositive. Both conserved end residues are part of each CDR3. Fields, in order: D gene, V gene, clone size, J gene, CDR3 DNA, CDR3 protein. The D gene is left open where the match is weak. Size values are once, few and many counts, or a class for expanded clones, and some rows have none.

NA,TRBV19,NA,TRBJ1-2,TGTGCCAGTAGTATTCCCAGTAACTATGGCTACACCTTC,CASSIPSNYGYTF
TRBD1,TRBV4-3,NA,TRBJ1-4,TGCGCCAGCAGCCAAGAAGGGGACAGGCTAACTGAAAAACTGTTTTTT,CASSQEGDRLTEKLFF
TRBD1,TRBV19,NA,TRBJ1-3,TGTGCCAGTAGTACGACGACAGGGCTCTCTGGAAACACCATATATTTT,CASSTTTGLSGNTIYF
TRBD1,TRBV28,NA,TRBJ2-7,TGTGCCAGCAGGCCTCGGACAGGGCAGACCTACGAGCAGTACTTC,CASRPRTGQTYEQYF
TRBD2,TRBV14,NA,TRBJ2-3,TGTGCCAGCAGCCAAGATGGTCGGCGCGGGAGGGTTATATCCTACACAGATACGCAGTATTTT,CASSQDGRRGRVISYTDTQYF
NA,TRBV28,NA,TRBJ2-3,TGTGCCAGCAGTCCCGGGGCAGATACGCAGTATTTT,CASSPGADTQYF
NA,TRBV5-6,NA,TRBJ2-7,TGTGCCAGCAGCTTGGGGGGGAGGGGGGGGACCTACGAGCAGTACTTC,CASSLGGRGGTYEQYF
TRBD2,TRBV9,NA,TRBJ2-1,TGTGCCAGCAGCGTAGAGGGGACTAGCGGAGAGCAGTTCTTC,CASSVEGTSGEQFF
NA,TRBV14,NA,TRBJ2-7,TGTGCCAGCAGCCAAGCATTTTACTACGAGCAGTACTTC,CASSQAFYYEQYF
TRBD1,TRBV6-5,NA,TRBJ1-2,TGTGCCAGCAGTCGGGGACAGAACTATGGCTACACCTTC,CASSRGQNYGYTF
NA,TRBV7-9,NA,TRBJ1-1,TGTGCCAGCAGCCCCAGGACAACCAGGGACACTGAAGCTTTCTTT,CASSPRTTRDTEAFF
NA,TRBV2,NA,TRBJ1-5,TGTGCCAGCACCACGGGACATCTTAGCAATCAGCCCCAGCATTTT,CASTTGHLSNQPQHF
TRBD1,TRBV6-1,NA,TRBJ1-2,TGTGCCAGCAGCCGAACAGGGGGCGATGGCTACACCTTC,CASSRTGGDGYTF
TRBD1,TRBV6-5,few,TRBJ1-2,TGTGCCAGCAGCCCCGACAGGGCACTTAACTATGGCTACACCTTC,CASSPDRALNYGYTF
NA,TRBV7-2,NA,TRBJ1-1,TGTGCCAGCAGCCCGACGGGTATGAACACTGAAGCTTTCTTT,CASSPTGMNTEAFF
NA,TRBV4-2,NA,TRBJ1-4,TGTGCCAGCAGCCAAGATTCCCTTAATGAAAAACTGTTTTTT,CASSQDSLNEKLFF
TRBD1,TRBV9,NA,TRBJ1-6,TGTGCCAGCAGCGTTGGAGGACAGGCATATTCACCCCTCCACTTT,CASSVGGQAYSPLHF
NA,TRBV9,NA,TRBJ1-4,TGTGCCAGCAGCGTTGATGCCAGGGTCAGAGGTAATGAAAAACTGTTTTTT,CASSVDARVRGNEKLFF
NA,TRBV28,NA,TRBJ2-1,TGTGCCAGCAGTCCCCCCCGGAGGGTCAATGAGCAGTTCTTC,CASSPPRRVNEQFF
NA,TRBV5-1,NA,TRBJ1-5,TGCGCCAGCAGGCTGGACTTCAATCAGCCCCAGCATTTT,CASRLDFNQPQHF
NA,TRBV2,NA,TRBJ1-4,TGTGCCAGCAGACTCGAGAGCGCTAGAAATGAAAAACTGTTTTTT,CASRLESARNEKLFF
NA,TRBV7-9,few,TRBJ1-2,TGTGCCAGCAGCTTGGCCAGGGGCTATGGCTACACCTTC,CASSLARGYGYTF
NA,TRBV4-3,NA,TRBJ2-1,TGCGCCAGCAGCCAAGATCTCGAAGCGGTCTCCTACAATGAGCAGTTCTTC,CASSQDLEAVSYNEQFF